This entry features one TCR beta chain sequence. The antigen remains unidentified. This entry belongs to a study of shared clonotypes between healthy human individuals. Findings of the study overall: An effect of sequencing depth on clonotype sharing among donors was expected.

There are 13 residues in the CDR3. Trimming shortened V by 3 bases and J by 7 bases, and 12 bases separated the two germline ends. Per germline, CDR1 WSHSY and CDR2 SAAADI. Naive CD8 cells, CD45RO-negative and positively selected for CCR7, excluded terminally differentiated effector memory CD45RA+ cells. Method: immunoSEQ multiplex PCR; TCRdb's copy keeps in-frame clones and lacks some. This sample has around 2,000,000 clones; over 85% occur once, and the top ten carry under 1.5%. V gene TRBV10-2 combines with J gene TRBJ1-1, with a possible D match to TRBD1 (5 bases). The specimen was naive CD8+ T cells sorted from blood. This TCR derives from a man between 18 and 29 years old in good health. The CDR3 sequence: CASSEAGLFEAFF. As DNA, the CDR3 is TGCGCCAGCAGTGAAGCGGGGCTTTTTGAAGCTTTCTTT.